This is a list of T cell receptor beta chains from one sample in a study of regulatory T cells in long-lasting Graves disease. TCRdb re-derived calls from the multiplex PCR reads in MiXCR, one entry per CDR3 protein. The data hold approximately 250,000 distinct CDR3 sequences, with roughly 18% observed a single time. Here the sequenced sample was peripheral blood mononuclear cells (PBMCs), taken at new diagnosis, from a patient treated with antithyroid drugs. Receptors were obtained from a female donor with Graves disease. CDR3s include the opening cysteine and the closing phenylalanine or tryptophan. The D gene is left open where the match is weak. Clone size is stated in some rows and not others, as once, few, many or a class when expanded.

size	D	V	J	DNA	CDR3
many	.	TRBV9	TRBJ2-1	TGTGCCAGCAGCTCCTCAGGGGGGGGCTACAATGAGCAGTTCTTC	CASSSSGGGYNEQFF
many	TRBD2	TRBV6-1	TRBJ2-2	TGTGCCAGCAGCCCCGGGACTATGAACACCGGGGAGCTGTTTTTT	CASSPGTMNTGELFF
.	.	TRBV6-2/TRBV6-3	TRBJ1-1	TGTGCCAGCAGTTACCTGCATATAGGGACGGAGAACACTGAAGCTTTCTTT	CASSYLHIGTENTEAFF
many	TRBD2	TRBV7-8	TRBJ2-5	TGTGCCAGCAGCGGGGCGGGGGACGGAGAGACCCAGTACTTC	CASSGAGDGETQYF
.	TRBD2	TRBV7-2	TRBJ2-1	TGTACCAGCAGCTTAACTCCGACCCAGAGCGGACTAGGGTACAATGAGCAGTTCTTC	CTSSLTPTQSGLGYNEQFF
.	TRBD2	TRBV18	TRBJ2-5	TGTGCCAGCTCACCACCTTTGACTAGCGGGAGGTCTGCCCGTGAGACCCAGTACTTC	CASSPPLTSGRSARETQYF
.	TRBD2	TRBV4-2	TRBJ2-5	TGTGCCAGCAGCCAAGTTTGGCTAGCGGAACATCAAGAGACCCAGTACTTC	CASSQVWLAEHQETQYF
many	.	TRBV2	TRBJ2-3	TGTGCCAGCAGTGAGCTTTTAGGGAGCGATACGCAGTATTTT	CASSELLGSDTQYF
many	.	TRBV2	TRBJ2-1	TGTGCCAGCAACGAGCGGCCTCCCCTTGGGGATGAGCAGTTCTTC	CASNERPPLGDEQFF
few	.	TRBV4-2	TRBJ1-1	TGTGCCAGCAGCCAAGAAAGTGGCTGGAGTGGCACTGAAGCTTTCTTT	CASSQESGWSGTEAFF
many	.	TRBV28	TRBJ2-5	TGTGCCAGCAGTTTAATGGGCCAAGAGACCCAGTACTTC	CASSLMGQETQYF
many	.	TRBV27	TRBJ1-6	TGTGCCAGCAGCTCGGGACGGCTGCTCGGCTCCTATAATTCACCCCTCCACTTT	CASSSGRLLGSYNSPLHF
many	.	TRBV12-3/TRBV12-4	TRBJ2-1	TGTGCCAGCAGGACGAGTAGCTCCTACAATGAGCAGTTCTTC	CASRTSSSYNEQFF
many	TRBD2	TRBV3-1	TRBJ2-1	TGTGCCAGCAGCCAAGGTGCTGTGACTAGCGGGAGTTTCTATGAGCAGTTCTTC	CASSQGAVTSGSFYEQFF
many	TRBD2	TRBV25-1	TRBJ2-3	TGTGCCAGCAGTGAACTAGCGGGAGGGAGCACAGATACGCAGTATTTT	CASSELAGGSTDTQYF
many	TRBD1	TRBV12-3/TRBV12-4	TRBJ1-2	TGTGCCAGCAGTCCCGACAGGGTCGGCTACACCTTC	CASSPDRVGYTF
.	.	TRBV20-1	TRBJ1-1	TGCAGTGCTAGAGATTGGAGTACCGCAAACACTGAAGCTTTCTTT	CSARDWSTANTEAFF
many	TRBD1	TRBV9	TRBJ2-7	TGTGCCAGCAGCCCCAGGACAGGGTTGGCCTACGAGCAGTACTTC	CASSPRTGLAYEQYF
.	.	TRBV20-1	TRBJ1-1	TGCAGTGCTAGGGGGGACGGGAACACTGAAGCTTACTTT	CSARGDGNTEAYF
many	.	TRBV11-3	TRBJ2-1	TGTGCCAGCAGCTTAGATCACTCCTACAATGAGCAGTTCTTC	CASSLDHSYNEQFF
few	TRBD2	TRBV7-9	TRBJ2-1	TGTGCCAGCAGCGTAGCGGGCCCAAGGTCCAATGAGCAGTTCTTC	CASSVAGPRSNEQFF
many	.	TRBV9	TRBJ2-1	TGTGCCAGCAGCACCCTTACAGGGCGTGACTCCTCCTACAATGAGCAGTTCTTC	CASSTLTGRDSSYNEQFF
many	.	TRBV5-1	TRBJ1-1	TGCGCCAGCAGCTTCACTGGGAACACTGAAGCTTTCTTT	CASSFTGNTEAFF
many	TRBD1	TRBV24-1	TRBJ2-3	TGTGCCACCAGTGATTTAAGGGGGCAAAGCACAGATACGCAGTATTTT	CATSDLRGQSTDTQYF
.	.	TRBV11-3	TRBJ2-1	TGTGCCAGCAGCTTCTTTAGCGGTGCATACAATGAGCAGTTCTTC	CASSFFSGAYNEQFF
many	TRBD2	TRBV9	TRBJ2-1	TGTGCCAGCAGCGTAGGGGACTATCTCGATGAGCAGTTCTTC	CASSVGDYLDEQFF
many	.	TRBV7-9	TRBJ2-5	TGTGCCAGCAGTTTACCCTCTCGGGGAGTAAGAATGGAGACCCAGTACTTC	CASSLPSRGVRMETQYF
many	.	TRBV10-2	TRBJ2-1	TGCGCCAGCAGTGAGTCGGACAATGAGCAGTTCTTC	CASSESDNEQFF